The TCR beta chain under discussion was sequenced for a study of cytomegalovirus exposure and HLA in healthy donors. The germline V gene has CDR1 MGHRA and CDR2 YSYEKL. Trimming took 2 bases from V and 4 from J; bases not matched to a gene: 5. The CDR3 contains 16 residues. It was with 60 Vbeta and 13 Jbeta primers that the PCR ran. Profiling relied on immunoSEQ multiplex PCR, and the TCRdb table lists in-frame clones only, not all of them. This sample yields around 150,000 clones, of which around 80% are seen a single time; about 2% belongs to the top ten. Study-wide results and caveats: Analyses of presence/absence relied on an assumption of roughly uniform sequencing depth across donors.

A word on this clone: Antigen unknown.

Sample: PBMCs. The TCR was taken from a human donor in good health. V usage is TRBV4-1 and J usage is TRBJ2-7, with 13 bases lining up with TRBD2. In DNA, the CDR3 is TGCGCCAGCAGCCAAACACTAGCGGGGGGGCCATACGAGCAGTACTTC. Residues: CASSQTLAGGPYEQYF.